This entry features one T cell receptor beta chain sequence. The antigen is not known. The source of the sample is a study of monozygotic twins with inflammatory bowel disease. Study results and limitations: Diversity of TCRbeta measured by inverse Simpson was lower in IBD patients than in healthy co-twins. Support for any single strong IBD-associated signal or clonotype was not found.

cDNA was made in eight separate reactions per sample. One entry per CDR3 protein, without DNA, is what TCRdb gives after re-calling the 5' RACE reads. The sample data list fewer than 200,000 distinct CDR3 sequences. CDR1 is DFQATT and CDR2 is SNEGSKA in the germline V gene (reference sequence). The CDR3 covers 14 residues. The chain recombines TRBV20-1 with TRBJ2-3; the D call from TCRdb, TRBD1, cannot be confirmed without DNA. The clonotype was recovered from a human donor with ulcerative colitis or Crohn's disease, or a healthy co-twin of an affected twin (not recorded which). Sequences were obtained from blood. CDR3 region: CSAPRTVFTDTQYF.